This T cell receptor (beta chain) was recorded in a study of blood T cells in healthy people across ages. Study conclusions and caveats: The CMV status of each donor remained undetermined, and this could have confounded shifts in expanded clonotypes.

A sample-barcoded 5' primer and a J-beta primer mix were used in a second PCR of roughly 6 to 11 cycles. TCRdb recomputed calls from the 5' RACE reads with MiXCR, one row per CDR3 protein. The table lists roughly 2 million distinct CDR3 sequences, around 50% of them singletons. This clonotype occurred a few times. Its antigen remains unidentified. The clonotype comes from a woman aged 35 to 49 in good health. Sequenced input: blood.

CDR3 residues: CASTMGDYGYTF. CDR3 coding DNA: TGTGCCAGCACCATGGGGGACTATGGCTACACCTTC. V and J are TRBV12-3 or TRBV12-4 and TRBJ1-2, with D possibly matching TRBD1 (5 bases). The ends were cut back, 7 bases at V and 3 bases at J, with 9 bases in the middle. The CDR3 runs to 12 residues.